Following are 9 T cell receptor beta chains from one sample sequenced in a study of memory CD8 T cells in hepatitis C reinfection. Using immunoSEQ multiplex PCR, the repertoire was profiled, and TCRdb retains in-frame clones only, with some absent. The sample consists of approximately 50,000 clones, just under 90% of them appearing once. As for time point: pre-reinfection, 55 to 20 weeks before reinfection detection. The sorted cells went straight to TCR sequencing with no prior in vitro expansion. What was sequenced was naive CD8+ T cells sorted from blood. Source of these receptors: a man between 18 and 35 years old with hepatitis C virus infection.

The chain uses TRBV29-1 and TRBJ2-1, with no clear D. The CDR3 contains 16 residues. The V end was cut by 0 bases, the J end by 4 bases, with 16 bases between. Germline V CDR1 and CDR2: SQVTM, ANQGSEA. As DNA, the CDR3 is TGCAGCGTTGAAGATCCGTCGGGTATCGAATACAATGAGCAGTTCTTC. Encoded protein: CSVEDPSGIEYNEQFF.

V usage is TRBV4-1 and J usage is TRBJ1-1; 10 nucleotides agree with TRBD1. With 4 bases clipped from V and 3 bases from J, the junction kept 2 bases outside the gene matches. Germline values: CDR1 MGHRA, CDR2 YSYEKL. This CDR3 has 14 residues. This chain's CDR3 is CASSLDRGYTEAFF. The CDR3 DNA reads TGCGCCAGCAGCCTGGACAGGGGGTACACTGAAGCTTTCTTT.

The CDR3 region is CASSWTSGGSGELFF. As DNA, the CDR3 is TGTGCCAGCAGTTGGACTAGCGGGGGGTCCGGGGAGCTGTTTTTT. The genes are TRBV5-4 and TRBJ2-2, with 14 bases fitting TRBD2. CDR3 size: 15 residues. CDR1 and CDR2 (germline): SGHNT, YYREEE (reference sequence). The J segment lost 6 bases and the V segment lost 5 bases, leaving 3 bases of the junction unmatched.

This chain links TRBV2 with TRBJ1-2, with 11 bases matching TRBD1. After removal of 3 bases from V and 2 bases from J, the junction contained 2 bases not matched to a gene. CDR1 SNHLY and CDR2 FYNNEI come from the germline V gene. This CDR3 is built from 15 residues. The CDR3 sequence is CASSDGQGANYGYTF. The CDR3 DNA follows: TGTGCCAGCAGTGACGGACAGGGGGCAAACTATGGCTACACCTTC.

This clone showed up just once. The chain uses TRBV27 and TRBJ2-3; the match to TRBD2 covers 11 bases. Germline loops: CDR1 MNHEY, CDR2 SMNVEV (reference sequence). The V and J ends lost 1 base and 0 bases, in that order; junction bases with no gene match: 15. The CDR3 sequence is 21 residues long. DNA for the CDR3: TGTGCCAGCAGTTTATACGCCCCGAAACTAGCGGGGGTTATTAGCACAGATACGCAGTATTTT. Encoded protein: CASSLYAPKLAGVISTDTQYF.

The chain carries TRBV7-2 and TRBJ1-6; possibly TRBD1 for D (5 bases). V lost 3 bases and J 10 bases, leaving 19 bases between the germline ends. This CDR3 is built from 16 residues. Germline V gene sequence: CDR1 SGHTA, CDR2 FQGNSA. CDR3 protein: CASSLSFDQGGSPLHF. The CDR3 DNA sequence: TGTGCCAGCAGCTTGTCCTTCGATCAGGGTGGATCACCCCTCCACTTT.

The genes are TRBV11-2 and TRBJ2-7, with D possibly being TRBD2 (5 bases). Germline CDR1 is SGHAT and CDR2 is FQNNGV. The CDR3 is 14 residues long. V was pared by 5 bases and J by 2 bases, with 13 bases between. The CDR3 sequence is CASSLNGLPYEQYV. DNA for the CDR3: TGTGCCAGCAGCCTTAACGGACTTCCCTACGAGCAGTACGTC.

This clone was counted once. The V and J genes are TRBV27 and TRBJ1-5; TRBD1 aligns across 7 bases. The CDR3 extends over 13 amino acids. Germline V gene sequence: CDR1 MNHEY, CDR2 SMNVEV (reference sequence). V dropped 6 bases and J dropped 3; count of bases not matched to a gene: 2. CDR3 coding DNA: TGTGCCAGCAGGGGACAGCCCAATCAGCCCCAGCATTTT. As protein: CASRGQPNQPQHF.

In its sample, this clone was seen once. The V and J genes are TRBV27 and TRBJ2-1; 9 nucleotides line up with TRBD1. Germline CDR1 MNHEY, CDR2 SMNVEV (reference sequence). The CDR3 has 14 residues. V lost 5 bases and J lost 7; bases outside the gene matches: 6. For the CDR3, the DNA is TGTGCCAGCAGTGGCTGGGACAGGGAGAATGAGCAGTTCTTC. Residues: CASSGWDRENEQFF.